The subject of this entry is one T cell receptor (beta chain). Its specificity is unknown. V lost 5 bases to trimming and J lost 4 bases; unmatched junction nucleotides: 8. The CDR3 sequence is 15 residues long. Per germline, CDR1 SGHVS and CDR2 FNYEAQ. This specimen comes from a study of OX40 agonist ivuxolimab in advanced cancers. Study at large: A diagnosis of hepatocellular carcinoma, melanoma, renal cell or head and neck cancer was present in dose-escalation patients. Partial responses were recorded for three patients, including one with hepatocellular carcinoma and two with cutaneous melanoma. People who had prior anti-PD-1, anti-PD-L1 or anti-CTLA-4 therapy could take part, and under 45% had some.

Some clones are missing from TCRdb's copy, which holds only in-frame ones; the method was immunoSEQ multiplex PCR. The sample includes about 45,000 clones, roughly 82% of them seen just once. Broader study findings: Antigen specificity remained undetermined for the expanded peripheral T cells.

The chain recombines TRBV7-6 with TRBJ2-1; TRBD2 agrees at 7 bases. Here the sequenced sample was CD4+ or CD8+ T cells sorted from blood, taken in a trial of the OX40 agonist ivuxolimab. The sequence came from an adult with an advanced solid tumor such as melanoma, head and neck, liver or kidney cancer. The DNA for the CDR3 is TGTGCCAGCAGCGGGAGCGGGGTCCTGTACAATGAGCAGTTCTTC. Translated, it gives CASSGSGVLYNEQFF. The full variable domain, in which reference TRBV7-6 and TRBJ2-1 provide the parts outside the CDR3, is GAGVSQSPRYKVTKRGQDVALRCDPISGHVSLYWYRQALGQGPEFLTYFNYEAQQDKSGLPNDRFSAERPEGSISTLTIQRTEQRDSAMYRCASSGSGVLYNEQFFGPGTRLTVL.